This T cell receptor beta chain was observed in a study of blood T cell repertoires in COVID-19. For the study at large: Samples representing acute and convalescent COVID-19 were sourced from the United States, Italy and Spain. T cells, B-cell-depleted T cells, or PBMCs supplied cDNA or gDNA.

Original data processing: Estimated nucleated cell counts came from reference gene primer amplification. Sequencing used immunoSEQ multiplex PCR; TCRdb keeps in-frame clones, though not all of them. V and J calls and clone size follow that table, whereas D and trimming were derived from the DNA. The sample lists more than 30,000 clones; around three quarters were seen once. The source material was peripheral blood. The receptor comes from a woman in her 70s with acute or convalescent COVID-19.

The CDR3 spells CASSEVTSGNNEQFF. The CDR3 coding sequence is TGTGCCAGCAGTGAAGTTACTAGCGGAAACAATGAGCAGTTCTTC. The chain uses TRBV6-1 and TRBJ2-1; 8 bases are a match to TRBD2. The CDR3 is 15 amino acids. The germline V gene has CDR1 MNHNS and CDR2 SASEGT. Trimming took 1 base from V and 5 from J; bases not matched to a gene: 4.